This T cell receptor (beta chain) was captured by sequencing in a study of cytomegalovirus exposure and HLA in healthy donors. Study-wide results and limits: DRB1 showed the most TCR associations and HLA-C the fewest in a later analysis, as rates varied by HLA locus. An apparent linkage of common viral pathogens to several of the most significant clusters emerged in a later analysis.

Use of 60 Vbeta and 13 Jbeta primers characterized the PCR. Authors' data handling: About 9.9 million of the roughly 77 million unique TCR beta chains counted in a later analysis were shared. Here immunoSEQ multiplex PCR was the method, and the copy in TCRdb shows in-frame clones only, minus some. From that table come the V and J calls and clone size; the DNA was used to work out D and trimming. The sample lists 100,000 to 150,000 clones, roughly 80% occurring once. This clone came up a few times. Antigen specificity is unknown. Sequenced material: PBMCs. The TCR comes from a man between 25 and 39 years old in good health and CMV-seronegative.

For the CDR3, the DNA is TGTGCCAGCAGTTTAGGGGGCATTAGCTCCTACGAGCAGTACTTC. Translating gives CASSLGGISSYEQYF. The chain employs TRBV27 and TRBJ2-7, with a tentative D call TRBD1 (6 bases). The V end lost 2 bases, the J end lost 0 bases, and 11 bases lay between the germline ends. The V gene's germline CDR1 is MNHEY and CDR2 SMNVEV (reference sequence). There are 15 residues in the CDR3.